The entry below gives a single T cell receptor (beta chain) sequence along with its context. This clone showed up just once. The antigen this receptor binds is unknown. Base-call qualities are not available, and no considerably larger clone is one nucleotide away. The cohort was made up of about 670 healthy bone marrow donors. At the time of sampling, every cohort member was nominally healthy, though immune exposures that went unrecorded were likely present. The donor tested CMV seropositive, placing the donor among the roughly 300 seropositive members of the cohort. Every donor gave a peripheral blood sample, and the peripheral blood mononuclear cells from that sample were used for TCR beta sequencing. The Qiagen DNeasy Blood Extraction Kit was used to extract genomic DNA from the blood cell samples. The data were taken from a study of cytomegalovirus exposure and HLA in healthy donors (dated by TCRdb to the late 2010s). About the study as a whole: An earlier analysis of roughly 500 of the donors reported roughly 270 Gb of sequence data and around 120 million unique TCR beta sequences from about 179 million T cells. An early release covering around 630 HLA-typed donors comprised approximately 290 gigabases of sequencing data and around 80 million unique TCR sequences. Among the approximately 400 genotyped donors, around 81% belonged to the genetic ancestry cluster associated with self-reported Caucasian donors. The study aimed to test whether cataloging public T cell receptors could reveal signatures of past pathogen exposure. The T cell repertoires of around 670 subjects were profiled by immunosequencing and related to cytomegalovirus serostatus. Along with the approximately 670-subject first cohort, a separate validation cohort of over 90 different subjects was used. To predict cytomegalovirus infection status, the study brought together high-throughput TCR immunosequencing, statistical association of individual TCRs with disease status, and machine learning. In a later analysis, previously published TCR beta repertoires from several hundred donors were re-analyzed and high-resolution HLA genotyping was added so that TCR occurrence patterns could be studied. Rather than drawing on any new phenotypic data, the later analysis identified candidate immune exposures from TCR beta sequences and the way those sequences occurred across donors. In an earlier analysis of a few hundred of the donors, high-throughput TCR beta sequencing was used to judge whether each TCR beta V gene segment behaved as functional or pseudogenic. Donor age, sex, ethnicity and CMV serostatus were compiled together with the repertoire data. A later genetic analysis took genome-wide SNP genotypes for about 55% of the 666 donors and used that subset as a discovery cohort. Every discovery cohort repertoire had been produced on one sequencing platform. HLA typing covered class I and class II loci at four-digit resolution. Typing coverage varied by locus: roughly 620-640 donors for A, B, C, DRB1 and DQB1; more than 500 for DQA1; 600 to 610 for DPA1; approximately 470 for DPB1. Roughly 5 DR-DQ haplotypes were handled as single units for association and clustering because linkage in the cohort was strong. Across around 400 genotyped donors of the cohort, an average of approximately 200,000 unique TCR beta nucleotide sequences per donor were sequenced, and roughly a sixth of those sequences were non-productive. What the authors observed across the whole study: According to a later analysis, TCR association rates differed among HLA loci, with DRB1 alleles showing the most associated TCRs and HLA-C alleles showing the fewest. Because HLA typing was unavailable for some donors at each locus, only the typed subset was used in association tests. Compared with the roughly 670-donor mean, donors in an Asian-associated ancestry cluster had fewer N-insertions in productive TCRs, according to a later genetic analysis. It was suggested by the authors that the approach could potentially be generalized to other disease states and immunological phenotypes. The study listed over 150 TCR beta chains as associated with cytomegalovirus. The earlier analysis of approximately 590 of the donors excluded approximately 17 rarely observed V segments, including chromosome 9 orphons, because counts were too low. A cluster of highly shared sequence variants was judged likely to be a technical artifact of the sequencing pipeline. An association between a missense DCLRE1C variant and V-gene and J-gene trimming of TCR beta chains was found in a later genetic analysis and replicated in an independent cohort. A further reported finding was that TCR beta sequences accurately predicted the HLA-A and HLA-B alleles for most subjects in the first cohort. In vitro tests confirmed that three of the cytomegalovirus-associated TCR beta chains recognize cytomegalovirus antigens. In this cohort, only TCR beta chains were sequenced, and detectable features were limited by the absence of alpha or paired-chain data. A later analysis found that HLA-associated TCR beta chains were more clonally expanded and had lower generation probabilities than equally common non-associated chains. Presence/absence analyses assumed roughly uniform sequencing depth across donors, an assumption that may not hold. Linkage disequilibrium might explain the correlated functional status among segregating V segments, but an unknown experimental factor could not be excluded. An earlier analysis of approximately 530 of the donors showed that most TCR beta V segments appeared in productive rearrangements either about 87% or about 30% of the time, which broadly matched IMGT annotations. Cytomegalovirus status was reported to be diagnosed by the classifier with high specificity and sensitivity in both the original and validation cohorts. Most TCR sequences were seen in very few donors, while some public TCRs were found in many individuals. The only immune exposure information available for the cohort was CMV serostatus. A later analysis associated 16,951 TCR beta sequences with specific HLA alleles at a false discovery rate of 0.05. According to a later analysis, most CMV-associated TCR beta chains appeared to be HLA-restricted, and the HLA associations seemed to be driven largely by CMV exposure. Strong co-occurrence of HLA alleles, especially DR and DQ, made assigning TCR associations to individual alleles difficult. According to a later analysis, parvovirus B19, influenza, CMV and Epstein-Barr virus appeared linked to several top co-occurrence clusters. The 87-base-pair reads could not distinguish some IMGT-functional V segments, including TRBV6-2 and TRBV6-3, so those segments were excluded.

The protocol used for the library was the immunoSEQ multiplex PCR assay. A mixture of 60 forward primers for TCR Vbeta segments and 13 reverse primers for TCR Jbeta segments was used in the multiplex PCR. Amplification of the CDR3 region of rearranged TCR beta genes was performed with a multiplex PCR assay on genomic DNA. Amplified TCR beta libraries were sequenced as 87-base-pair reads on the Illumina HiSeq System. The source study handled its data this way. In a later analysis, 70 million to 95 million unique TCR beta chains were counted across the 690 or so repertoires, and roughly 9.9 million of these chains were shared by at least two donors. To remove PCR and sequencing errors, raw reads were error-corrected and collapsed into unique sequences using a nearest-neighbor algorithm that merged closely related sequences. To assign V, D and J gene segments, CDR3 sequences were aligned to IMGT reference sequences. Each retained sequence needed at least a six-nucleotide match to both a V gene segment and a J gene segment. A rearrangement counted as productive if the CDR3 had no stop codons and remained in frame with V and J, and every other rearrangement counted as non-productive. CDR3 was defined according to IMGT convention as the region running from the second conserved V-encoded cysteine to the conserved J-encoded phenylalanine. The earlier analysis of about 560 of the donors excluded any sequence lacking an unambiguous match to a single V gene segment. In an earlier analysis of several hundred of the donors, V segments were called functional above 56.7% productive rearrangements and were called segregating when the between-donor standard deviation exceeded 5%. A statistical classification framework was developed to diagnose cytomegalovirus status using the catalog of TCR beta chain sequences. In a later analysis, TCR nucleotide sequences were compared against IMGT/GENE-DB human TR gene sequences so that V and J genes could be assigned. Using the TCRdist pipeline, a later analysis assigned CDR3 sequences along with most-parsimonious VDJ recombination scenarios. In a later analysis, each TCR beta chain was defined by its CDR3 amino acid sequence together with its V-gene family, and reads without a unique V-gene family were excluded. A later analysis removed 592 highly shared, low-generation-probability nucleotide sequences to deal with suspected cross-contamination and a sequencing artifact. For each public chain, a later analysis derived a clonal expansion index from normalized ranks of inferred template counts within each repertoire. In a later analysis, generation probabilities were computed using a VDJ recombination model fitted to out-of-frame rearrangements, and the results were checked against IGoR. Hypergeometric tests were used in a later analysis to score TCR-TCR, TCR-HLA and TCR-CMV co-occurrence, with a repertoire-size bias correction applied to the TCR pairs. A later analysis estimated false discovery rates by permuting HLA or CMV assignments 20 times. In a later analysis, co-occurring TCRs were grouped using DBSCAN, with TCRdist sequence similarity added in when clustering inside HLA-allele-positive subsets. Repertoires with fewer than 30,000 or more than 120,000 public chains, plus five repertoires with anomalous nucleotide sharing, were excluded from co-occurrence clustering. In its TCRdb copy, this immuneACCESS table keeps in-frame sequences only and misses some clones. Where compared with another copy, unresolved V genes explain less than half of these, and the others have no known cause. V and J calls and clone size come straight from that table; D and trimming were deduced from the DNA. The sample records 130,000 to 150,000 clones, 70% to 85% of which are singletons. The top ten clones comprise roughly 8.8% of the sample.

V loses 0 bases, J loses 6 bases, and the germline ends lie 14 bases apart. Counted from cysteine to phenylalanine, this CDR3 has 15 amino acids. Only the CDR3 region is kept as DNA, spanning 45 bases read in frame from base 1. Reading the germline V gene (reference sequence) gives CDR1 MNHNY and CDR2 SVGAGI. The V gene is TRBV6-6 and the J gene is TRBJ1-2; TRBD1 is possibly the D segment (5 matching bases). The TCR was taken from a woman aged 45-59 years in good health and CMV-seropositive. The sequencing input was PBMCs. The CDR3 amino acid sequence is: CASSYSDIGRDGYTF. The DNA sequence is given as TGTGCCAGCAGTTACTCGGACATAGGGAGGGATGGCTACACCTTC.